This paragraph reports one T cell receptor (beta chain). Its antigen target is currently unknown. No base quality information exists; no much larger clone differs at one position. This sample is drawn from a study of OX40 agonist ivuxolimab in advanced cancers. Study-wide context: Ivuxolimab was an agonistic, fully human IgG2 monoclonal antibody directed against OX40 (CD134), a costimulatory receptor. Intravenous ivuxolimab was administered to patients every 2 weeks at six dose levels: 0.01, 0.1, 0.3, 1.5, 3 and 10 mg/kg. Among the 52 dose-escalation patients, approximately 20 had hepatocellular carcinoma, around 15 melanoma, 9 renal cell carcinoma and 9 head and neck cancer. In the dose-escalation cohort, roughly 82% of patients were male, and the mean age was roughly 56 years with a range of 23 to 79. Patients were allowed to have had prior anti-PD-1, anti-PD-L1 or anti-CTLA-4 therapy, and around 43% of the dose-escalation patients had been treated with checkpoint inhibitors. Partial responses occurred in three dose-escalation patients, of whom one had hepatocellular carcinoma and two had cutaneous melanoma. The purpose of peripheral TCRbeta sequencing was to test whether ivuxolimab changed TCR sequence diversity and led to clonal T-cell expansion. The monotherapy dose-escalation portion (N ≈ 55 patients) of the phase I ivuxolimab trial is reported in the paper.

The trial excluded patients who had a history of autoimmune disease or who were on systemic immunosuppression. In every dose cohort, peripheral blood was drawn for TCR sequencing at baseline, cycle 4 day 1, and cycle 7 day 1. The samples were taken from a phase I, first-in-human, multicenter, open-label dose-escalation trial of ivuxolimab. Adults with locally advanced or metastatic melanoma, renal cell carcinoma, hepatocellular carcinoma or head and neck squamous cell carcinoma were enrolled in the trial. Before TCR sequencing, CD4+ and CD8+ T cells were separately sorted from peripheral blood. Study-wide findings and limitations: After ivuxolimab, more expanded clones were found on average in CD8+ T cells than in CD4+ T cells. At doses of 0.1 to 3.0 mg/kg, clonal expansion of both CD4+ and CD8+ blood T cells was observed from baseline to week 6. Low levels of normalized T-cell clonal expansion were also seen in some patients who did not respond. In partial responders in the 0.1-3.0 mg/kg groups, normalized peripheral clonal expansion was found to be among the lowest, especially among CD8+ T cells. Antigen specificity was not determined for the clonally expanded peripheral T cells.

CDR1 and CDR2 are read off the germline V gene (reference sequence) as MNHNY and SVGAGI. V loses 2 bases of germline sequence and J loses 4 bases, and the interval between the two ends is 14 bases. CDR3 length: 15 amino acids, cysteine to phenylalanine. CDR3 DNA only is kept here, 45 bases in frame from base 1. To sequence the TCRbeta CDR3 region, genomic DNA was isolated from the sorted cells. The immunoSEQ Assay was used for sequencing of TCRbeta CDR3 regions. Drawn from immuneACCESS, this table holds only the in-frame rearrangements with V and J called that TCRdb kept. Clones are partly lost; checked studies trace under half to an unresolved V gene and leave the rest unexplained. In this sample the table shows 95,000 to 150,000 clones, around 95% of which occur a single time. In total, the top ten clones hold less than 0.2% of the sample.

The clonotype was recovered from an adult with an advanced solid tumor such as melanoma, head and neck, liver or kidney cancer. The source was CD4+ or CD8+ T cells sorted from blood, collected in a trial of the OX40 agonist ivuxolimab. The chain joins TRBV6-6 to TRBJ2-5; D gene: possibly TRBD2, on 7 matching bases. The CDR3 reads CASSYGGGAGETQYF. The base sequence is TGTGCCAGCAGTTACGGAGGGGGGGCCGGAGAGACCCAGTACTTC.